Below are 30 T cell receptor beta chains sequenced from a single sample in a study of radiation and T cells in renal cell carcinoma. Only in-frame clones appear in the TCRdb table, and some are missing; sequencing was by immunoSEQ multiplex PCR. This table has around 94,000 clones, 85% appearing once. Time point: blood 4 weeks post-SBRT, at nephrectomy. Treatment given: 15 Gy SBRT to primary tumor, nephrectomy 4 weeks later. This specimen consisted of blood, obtained from a patient whose treatment included radiotherapy and nephrectomy. Receptors originate from a man in his fifties or sixties with renal cell carcinoma.

This chain connects TRBV2 to TRBJ1-5; D gene ambiguous. V lost 7 bases to trimming and J lost 5 bases, with 18 bases between them. The CDR3 is 15 residues long. Per the germline V gene, CDR1 is SNHLY and CDR2 is FYNNEI. CDR3 sequence: CASTRTVLGYQPQHF. Here the CDR3 DNA reads TGTGCCAGCACTCGGACCGTACTAGGGTATCAGCCCCAGCATTTT.

This chain connects TRBV7-2 to TRBJ2-7, with D possibly matching TRBD2 (7 bases). Trimming removed 6 bases from V and 0 bases from J, with 24 bases in between. Germline-derived CDR1 and CDR2 are SGHTA and FQGNSA. The CDR3 runs 18 residues. The chain's CDR3 is CASRSSGGQTLSSYEQYF. As DNA, the CDR3 is TGTGCCAGCAGATCTTCGGGGGGCCAAACTCTGAGCTCCTACGAGCAGTACTTC.

CDR3 sequence (DNA): TGTGCCAGCAGTGCTTGGAGGGAGATTATTCAGCCCCAGCATTTT. This sequence encodes CASSAWREIIQPQHF. The chain is built from TRBV6-1 and TRBJ1-5, with D uncertain. The CDR3 length is 15 residues. V was trimmed by 4 bases and J by 6 bases, leaving 16 bases between them. From germline, CDR1 is MNHNS and CDR2 SASEGT.

The V gene is TRBV6-5, the J gene TRBJ1-5; D uncertain. CDR3 length: 13 amino acids. The V and J ends lost 1 base and 4 bases respectively, with 5 bases between them. CDR1 is MNHEY and CDR2 is SVGAGI in the germline V gene. CDR3 sequence (DNA): TGTGCCAGCAGTTACTACGGTAATCAGCCCCAGCATTTT. It codes for CASSYYGNQPQHF.

The V call is TRBV7-2, the J call TRBJ1-2; 12 bases fit TRBD1. The V gene end was trimmed by 5 bases and the J gene end by 8 bases; junction bases not matched to a gene: 9. The CDR3 runs 15 residues. Germline CDR1 and CDR2: SGHTA and FQGNSA. CDR3 DNA: TGTGCCAGCAGCATCCGGGACAGGGGGCCTAGGGGCTACACCTTC. It specifies CASSIRDRGPRGYTF. Full variable domain (rest looked up from reference TRBV7-2 and TRBJ1-2): GAGVSQSPSNKVTEKGKDVELRCDPISGHTALYWYRQSLGQGLEFLIYFQGNSAPDKSGLPSDRFSAERTGGSVSTLTIQRTQQEDSAVYLCASSIRDRGPRGYTFGSGTRLTVV.

The rearrangement links TRBV13 to TRBJ1-2, with D possibly matching TRBD1 (5 bases). Trimming pared 3 bases from V and 1 base from J, leaving 12 bases between. The CDR3 sequence is 15 residues long. CDR1 and CDR2 from the germline V gene are PRHDT and FYEKMQ (reference sequence). The CDR3 coding sequence is TGTGCCAGCAGCTTTGGCAGGGCAGTTAACTATGGCTACACCTTC. This encodes CASSFGRAVNYGYTF. Full variable domain (rest looked up from reference TRBV13 and TRBJ1-2): AAGVIQSPRHLIKEKRETATLKCYPIPRHDTVYWYQQGPGQDPQFLISFYEKMQSDKGSIPDRFSAQQFSDYHSELNMSSLELGDSALYFCASSFGRAVNYGYTFGSGTRLTVV.

CDR3 residues: CAGEGPKMNTEAFF. The DNA of the CDR3 is TGTGCCGGCGAGGGGCCGAAAATGAACACTGAAGCTTTCTTT. The chain combines TRBV28 with TRBJ1-1, with D tentatively TRBD1 (5 bases). Germline loops: CDR1 MDHEN, CDR2 SYDVKM. V gave up 11 bases and J gave up 0 bases, with 16 bases separating them. The CDR3 sequence is 14 residues long.

Written as DNA, the CDR3 is TGTGCCAGTAGTCTACGACTAGCGGGAGCCTACGAGCAGTACTTC. Its translation: CASSLRLAGAYEQYF. The V and J genes are TRBV19 and TRBJ2-7, with 12 positions matching TRBD2. J lost 2 bases, V lost 5 bases, and 4 bases had no gene match. This CDR3 region has 15 residues. Germline loops: CDR1 LNHDA, CDR2 SQIVND (reference sequence).

In DNA form, the CDR3 reads TGTGCCACGGACAGGGGAACAGATACGCAGTATTTT. The encoded protein is CATDRGTDTQYF. The V call is TRBV6-6, the J call TRBJ2-3; 9 nucleotides agree with TRBD1. The V gene end was trimmed by 10 bases and the J gene end by 3 bases; junction bases not matched to a gene: 2. This CDR3 is 12 amino acids long. Germline values: CDR1 MNHNY, CDR2 SVGAGI (reference sequence).

The CDR3 coding sequence is TGCAGCGGCGTCAGTAGGGCCCCGCTCTCTGGAAACACCATATATTTT. Translation: CSGVSRAPLSGNTIYF. V usage is TRBV29-1 and J usage is TRBJ1-3; D remains unclear. Germline loops: CDR1 SQVTM, CDR2 ANQGSEA. V was cut by 7 bases and J by 0 bases, with 19 bases left in between. CDR3 length: 16 residues.

The chain links TRBV5-4 to TRBJ2-1; D perhaps matches TRBD1 (5 bases). The germline V gene has CDR1 SGHNT and CDR2 YYREEE (reference sequence). CDR3 size: 15 residues. Between the trimmed V and J ends, which lost 0 bases and 8 bases, there was a span of 15 bases. Written as DNA, the CDR3 is TGTGCCAGCAGCTTGGCAGGGCCCCTTATAGATGAGCAGTTCTTC. This gives the protein CASSLAGPLIDEQFF.

The chain couples TRBV11-3 to TRBJ2-1; 11 nucleotides align to TRBD2. The ends lost 5 bases at V and 7 bases at J; junction bases unmatched: 19. Germline V gene lookup returns CDR1 SGHNT and CDR2 YENEEA. This CDR3 comprises 19 residues. Written as DNA, the CDR3 is TGTGCCAGCAGCCCACCCTGGGGACTAGCGGCAAGCTTGTGGAATGAGCAGTTCTTC. Translating gives CASSPPWGLAASLWNEQFF.

DNA of the CDR3: TGTGCCAGCAGCTTTTTACTAGCGGGAGTATACAATGAGCAGTTCTTC. Its protein is CASSFLLAGVYNEQFF. The V gene is TRBV5-4, the J gene TRBJ2-1; 11 bases map to TRBD2. Trimming took 2 bases from V and 4 from J; bases not matched to a gene: 5. The CDR3 has 16 amino acids. CDR1 SGHNT and CDR2 YYREEE come from the germline V gene (reference sequence).

About this clone itself: An end of the junction does not agree with germline; a read error may underlie this. Here the CDR3 reads CASSPQPEAEAVF. CDR3 bases: TGTGCCAGCAGCCCACAACCGGAAGCCGAGGCGGTCTTC. The chain couples TRBV7-3 to TRBJ1-2; D uncertain. Germline V gene lookup returns CDR1 SGHTA and CDR2 FQGTGA. The CDR3 has 13 amino acids.

The count of this clone is one. The CDR3 reads CASSARVDPSGTYEQYF. CDR3 bases: TGCGCCAGCAGTGCGCGGGTAGACCCCTCCGGCACCTACGAGCAGTACTTC. The rearrangement links TRBV10-1 to TRBJ2-7, with D perhaps matching TRBD2 (5 bases). The CDR3 spans 17 residues. Germline V CDR1 and CDR2: WNHNN, SYGVQD (reference sequence). Trimming took 4 bases from V and 2 from J, leaving 21 bases between them.

This rearrangement joins TRBV10-1 to TRBJ2-3; TRBD2 might be the D (5 bases). The CDR3 totals 13 residues. V lost 4 bases, J lost 6 bases, and 11 bases lay in between. Germline V gives CDR1 WNHNN, CDR2 SYGVQD (reference sequence). This CDR3 is CASSVGRGDTQYF. CDR3 DNA sequence: TGCGCCAGCAGTGTAGGCCGAGGGGATACGCAGTATTTT.

This sequence joins TRBV10-3 and TRBJ2-5; D is uncertain. The length of the CDR3 is 12 residues. The V and J ends lost 3 bases and 3 bases respectively, with 5 bases between them. Germline values: CDR1 ENHRY, CDR2 SYGVKD. The CDR3 spells CAISDTKETQYF. CDR3 sequence (DNA): TGTGCCATCAGTGACACTAAAGAGACCCAGTACTTC.

The J gene is TRBJ2-7, the V gene TRBV29-1, with TRBD2 matching over 7 bases. J was trimmed by 0 bases and V by 4 bases; bases with no gene match: 3. Germline lookup yields CDR1 SQVTM and CDR2 ANQGSEA. The CDR3 consists of 13 residues. The CDR3 bases are TGCAGCGTTGGAGCGGGGTACTCCTACGAGCAGTACTTC. Protein sequence: CSVGAGYSYEQYF.

The chain recombines TRBV5-1 with TRBJ1-6; possible D gene TRBD1, 6 bases. Germline V lookup: CDR1 SGHRS, CDR2 YFSETQ. Trimming pared 5 bases from V and 12 bases from J, leaving 24 bases between. The CDR3 has 16 residues. The CDR3 here is CASRERTGMPGVPLHF. The CDR3 coding sequence is TGCGCCAGCAGGGAGAGAACAGGGATGCCCGGGGTACCCCTCCACTTT.

V is TRBV5-1 and J is TRBJ2-1, with a possible D match to TRBD1 (6 bases). Germline CDR1 and CDR2: SGHRS and YFSETQ. This CDR3 region has 15 residues. Trimming took 4 bases from V and 3 from J, leaving 14 bases between them. The CDR3 spells CASSPGQGHYNEQFF. In DNA, the CDR3 is TGCGCCAGCAGCCCAGGGCAGGGGCACTACAATGAGCAGTTCTTC.

The genes are TRBV2 and TRBJ2-5; D may be TRBD2 (6 bases). The CDR3 has 17 residues. Trimming cost V 2 bases and J 1 base, with 17 bases left between them. Germline V lookup: CDR1 SNHLY, CDR2 FYNNEI. In DNA form, the CDR3 reads TGTGCCAGCAGTGAACCCCTGGGACTGGGGGGCCAAGAGACCCAGTACTTC. Amino acids: CASSEPLGLGGQETQYF.

The V and J genes are TRBV10-3 and TRBJ2-3; TRBD2 matches 10 bases. The CDR3 consists of 13 residues. Germline V CDR1 and CDR2: ENHRY, SYGVKD. V shed 10 bases and J 6 bases; nucleotides not matched to a gene: 7. CDR3 in DNA: TGTGCCACAAGCGGGGGGGCGGGTGATACGCAGTATTTT. Translation gives CATSGGAGDTQYF.

V gene TRBV9 combines with J gene TRBJ2-2, with 8 nucleotides matching TRBD2. The junction had 10 bases not matched to a gene; V was cut back by 4 bases and J by 5 bases. The CDR3 has 16 amino acids. CDR1 SGDLS and CDR2 YYNGEE come from the germline V gene. The CDR3 region has the DNA TGTGCCAGCAGCCCTCGGCTAGCGGGCGCGACCGGGGAGCTGTTTTTT. This translates into CASSPRLAGATGELFF. Combining the CDR3 with reference TRBV9 and TRBJ2-2 gives the whole variable domain DSGVTQTPKHLITATGQRVTLRCSPRSGDLSVYWYQQSLDQGLQFLIQYYNGEERAKGNILERFSAQQFPDLHSELNLSSLELGDSALYFCASSPRLAGATGELFFGEGSRLTVL.

This clone has just one count. The chain combines TRBV19 with TRBJ2-7; TRBD1 matches at 8 bases. The CDR3 has 12 residues. Germline CDR1 reads LNHDA; CDR2 reads SQIVND (reference sequence). V shed 10 bases and J 2 bases; nucleotides not matched to a gene: 4. As DNA, the CDR3 is TGTGCCACCAAGACAGGGGCCTACGAGCAGTACTTC. It codes for CATKTGAYEQYF.

This clone was counted a single time. The chain combines TRBV9 with TRBJ2-3; D unclear. Looked up from germline, CDR1 is SGDLS and CDR2 is YYNGEE. Between the trimmed V and J ends, which lost 1 base and 0 bases, there was a span of 6 bases. The CDR3 is 14 residues long. The CDR3 DNA reads as TGTGCCAGCAGCGTATTAACTAGCACAGATACGCAGTATTTT. Translated: CASSVLTSTDTQYF.

The V gene is TRBV7-6, the J gene TRBJ2-5, with 7 bases that match TRBD1. The germline V gene has CDR1 SGHVS and CDR2 FNYEAQ. The CDR3 extends over 13 amino acids. The V and J ends lost 4 bases and 2 bases, in that order; junction bases with no gene match: 1. CDR3 DNA sequence: TGTGCCAGCAGCTCGGACAGGCAAGAGACCCAGTACTTC. Amino acids: CASSSDRQETQYF.

The chain couples TRBV19 to TRBJ2-2; tentative D call: TRBD1 (5 bases). The germline CDR1 and CDR2 sequences are LNHDA and SQIVND (reference sequence). V lost 3 bases and J 2 bases, leaving 10 bases between the germline ends. CDR3 length: 15 amino acids. The CDR3 DNA follows: TGTGCCAGTAGTATCAGGGCAAGAAACACCGGGGAGCTGTTTTTT. This sequence encodes CASSIRARNTGELFF.

The chain uses TRBV7-2 and TRBJ2-5, with D hard to call. Germline assignment: CDR1 SGHTA and CDR2 FQGNSA. The CDR3 contains 14 residues. V lost 1 base and J lost 4, with 10 bases in between. This chain's CDR3 is CASSLGQPPETQYF. In DNA, the CDR3 is TGTGCCAGCAGCTTAGGACAACCACCAGAGACCCAGTACTTC. The variable domain in full, completed from reference TRBV7-2 and TRBJ2-5, reads GAGVSQSPSNKVTEKGKDVELRCDPISGHTALYWYRQSLGQGLEFLIYFQGNSAPDKSGLPSDRFSAERTGGSVSTLTIQRTQQEDSAVYLCASSLGQPPETQYFGPGTRLLVL.

This clone was detected only once. Within the sample, other DNA sequences also encode this same CDR3. The rearrangement joins TRBV5-4 to TRBJ1-2; D may be TRBD1 (6 bases). The CDR3 covers 13 residues. Germline V gene lookup returns CDR1 SGHNT and CDR2 YYREEE (reference sequence). Trimming took off 4 bases at V and 2 bases at J, with 9 bases between the two ends. The CDR3 reads CASSPDRNYGYTF. The CDR3, as DNA: TGTGCCAGCAGCCCGGACAGAAACTATGGCTACACCTTC.

The sample holds one count of this clone. J is TRBJ1-1 and V is TRBV9, with D perhaps matching TRBD1 (6 bases). The CDR3 is 13 residues long. V lost 4 bases and J lost 5, with 12 bases in between. In germline, CDR1 is SGDLS, CDR2 YYNGEE. The CDR3 region has the DNA TGTGCCAGCAGCTCTCACCAGGGGACTGAAGCTTTCTTT. Its translation: CASSSHQGTEAFF.